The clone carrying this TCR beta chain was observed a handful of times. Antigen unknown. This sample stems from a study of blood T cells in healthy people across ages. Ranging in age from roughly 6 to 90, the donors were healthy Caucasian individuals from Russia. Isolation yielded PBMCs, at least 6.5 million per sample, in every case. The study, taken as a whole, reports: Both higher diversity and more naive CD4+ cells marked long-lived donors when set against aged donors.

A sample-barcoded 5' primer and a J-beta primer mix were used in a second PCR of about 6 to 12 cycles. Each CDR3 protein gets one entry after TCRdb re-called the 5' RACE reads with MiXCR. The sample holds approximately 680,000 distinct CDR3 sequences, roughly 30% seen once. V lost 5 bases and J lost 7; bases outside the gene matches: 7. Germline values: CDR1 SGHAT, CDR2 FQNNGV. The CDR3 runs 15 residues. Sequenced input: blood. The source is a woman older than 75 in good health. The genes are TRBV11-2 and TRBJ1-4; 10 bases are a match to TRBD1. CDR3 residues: CASSQSGTGAEKLFF. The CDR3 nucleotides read TGTGCCAGCAGCCAATCCGGGACAGGGGCTGAAAAACTGTTTTTT.